This T cell receptor (beta chain) is from a study of graft-versus-host responses after intestinal transplantation (dated by TCRdb to 2020 to 2022). In the study overall: The transplants that recipients got were multivisceral, liver-intestinal, or isolated intestinal. Every recipient was given anti-thymocyte globulin induction, then maintenance tacrolimus and steroids for two to three years. After intestinal transplantation, graft-versus-host and host-versus-graft alloreactive T cell clones in the graft, circulation and bone marrow were tracked using bulk TCR-beta CDR3 sequencing. To identify alloreactive clones, pre-transplant mixed lymphocyte reaction products were sequenced and then compared with unstimulated pre-transplant donor and recipient T cells. The cohort enrolled about two dozen intestinal transplant recipients including one retransplant, and a few patients lacking pretransplant specimens were excluded. Donor T cell macrochimerism was defined as a peak of at least 4% donor T cells among recipient peripheral blood mononuclear cells. Rather than going through the commercial service, samples from three later patients were sequenced in-house on an Illumina MiSeq and processed with MiXCR. What the work shows at the level of the full study, not this receptor alone: Conclusions were limited by the relatively low number and heterogeneity of intestinal transplant patients. GvH clones were detected in recipient bone marrow, and some appeared earlier in ileal mucosa or blood, consistent with an intestinal mucosal origin. Peak levels of circulating GvH clones were associated with declines in HvG clones early after transplant. In patients with donor T cell macrochimerism, the allografts had high GvH to HvG T cell clonal ratios.

The cysteine opens and the phenylalanine closes a CDR3 of 15 amino acids. Only the CDR3 region is kept as DNA, spanning 45 bases read in frame from base 1. Trimming removed 5 bases from V and 0 bases from J, leaving 14 bases between the germline ends. CDR1 and CDR2 are drawn from the germline V gene: SQVTM, ANQGSEA. The time point label of this sample denotes: cells obtained before transplantation from donor or recipient. CD3+CD4+ and CD3+CD8+ populations were FACS-sorted from unstimulated pre-transplant donor and recipient cells taken from spleen or lymph nodes. About this clone itself: No cognate antigen has been identified for it. No quality values exist for individual bases; no much larger clone is one base distant.

The library was produced with the immunoSEQ multiplex PCR assay. For most patients, genomic DNA was isolated using the Qiagen DNeasy Blood and Tissue Kit and was shipped frozen to Adaptive Biotechnologies for TCR sequencing. For most patients, genomic DNA was subjected to high-throughput TCR-beta CDR3 sequencing by Adaptive Biotechnologies. In the authors' own workflow: Adaptive's ImmunoSEQ software was the source of the TCR sequencing data for 18 patients, while a few other patients were processed with MiXCR and VDJtools. To correct CD4 versus CD8 sorting errors, any sequence found in both subsets at a frequency ratio below 5:1 was removed. CDR3 nucleotide sequences shared between donor and recipient were removed because their origin could not be assigned. To count as alloreactive, a clone needed at least 2-fold expansion over unstimulated cells and a minimum CFSE-low frequency of 0.002% (template counts) or 0.001% (read counts). Clones detected in sequenced pre-transplant spleen, lymph node, or MLR CFSE-low populations of the donor or recipient were defined as mappable. The cumulative frequency of alloreactive clones was calculated as a percentage of all sequences, weighted by copy number. Held by TCRdb, this immuneACCESS table contains in-frame sequences only and omits some clones. Under half of the omission traces to an unresolved V gene where checked; the cause of the rest is unknown. V and J calls and clone size are as listed in that table; D and trimming were resolved from the DNA. The sample table lists over 70,000 clones, roughly 94% of them with a count of one. In total, the top ten clones hold around 0.51% of the sample.

In this chain, TRBV29-1 is recombined with TRBJ2-1; a tentative D call is TRBD1 (5 bases match). This clonotype was obtained from a human donor who received an intestinal transplant. Specimen: unstimulated CD8+ T cells sorted from spleen or lymph node cells, collected before intestinal transplant. The nucleotide sequence reads TGCAGCGTTAGTTCAGGGCAGGGCTCCTACAATGAGCAGTTCTTC. This is translated as CSVSSGQGSYNEQFF.